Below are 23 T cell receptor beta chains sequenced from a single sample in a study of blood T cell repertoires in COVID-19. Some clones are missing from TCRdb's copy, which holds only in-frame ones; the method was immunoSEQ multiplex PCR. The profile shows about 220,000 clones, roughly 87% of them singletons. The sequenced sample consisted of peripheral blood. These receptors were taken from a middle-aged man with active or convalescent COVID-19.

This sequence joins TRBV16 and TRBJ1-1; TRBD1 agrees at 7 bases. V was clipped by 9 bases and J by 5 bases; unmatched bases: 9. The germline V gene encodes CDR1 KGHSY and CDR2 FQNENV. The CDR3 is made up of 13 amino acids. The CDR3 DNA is TGTGCCAGTTTTTCAGGGGGTGGGACTGAAGCTTTCTTT. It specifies CASFSGGGTEAFF.

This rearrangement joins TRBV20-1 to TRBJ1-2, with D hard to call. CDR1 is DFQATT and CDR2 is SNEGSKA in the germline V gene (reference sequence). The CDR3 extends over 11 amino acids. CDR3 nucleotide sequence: TGCTCCGGAGGTCAGAACTATGGCTACACCTTC. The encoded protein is CSGGQNYGYTF.

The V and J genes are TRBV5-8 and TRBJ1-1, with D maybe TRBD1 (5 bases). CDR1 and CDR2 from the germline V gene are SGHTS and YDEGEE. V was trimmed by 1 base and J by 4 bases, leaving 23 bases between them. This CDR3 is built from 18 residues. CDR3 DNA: TGTGCCAGCAGCTTGATAGTTACGGGGGATAGGGTAAGCACTGAAGCTTTCTTT. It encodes CASSLIVTGDRVSTEAFF.

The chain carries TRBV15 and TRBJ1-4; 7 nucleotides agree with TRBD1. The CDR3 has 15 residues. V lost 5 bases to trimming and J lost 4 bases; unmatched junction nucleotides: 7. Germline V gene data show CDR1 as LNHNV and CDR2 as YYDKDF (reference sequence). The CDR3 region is CATSAVGDSNEKLFF. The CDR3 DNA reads TGTGCCACCAGCGCCGTGGGGGACAGTAATGAAAAACTGTTTTTT.

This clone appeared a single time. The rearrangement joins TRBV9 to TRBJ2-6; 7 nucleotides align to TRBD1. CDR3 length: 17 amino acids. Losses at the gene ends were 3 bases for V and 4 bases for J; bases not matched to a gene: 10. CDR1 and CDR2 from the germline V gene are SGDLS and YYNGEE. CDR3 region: CASSAEAQGSGANVLTF. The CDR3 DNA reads TGTGCCAGCAGCGCGGAGGCACAGGGGTCCGGGGCCAACGTCCTGACTTTC.

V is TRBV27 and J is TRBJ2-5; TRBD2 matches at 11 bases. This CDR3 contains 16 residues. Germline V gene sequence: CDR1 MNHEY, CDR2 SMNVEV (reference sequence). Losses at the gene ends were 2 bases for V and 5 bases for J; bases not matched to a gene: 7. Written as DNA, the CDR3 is TGTGCCAGCAGTTTAGTTCTAGCGGGAGGAGGGGAGACCCAGTACTTC. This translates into CASSLVLAGGGETQYF.

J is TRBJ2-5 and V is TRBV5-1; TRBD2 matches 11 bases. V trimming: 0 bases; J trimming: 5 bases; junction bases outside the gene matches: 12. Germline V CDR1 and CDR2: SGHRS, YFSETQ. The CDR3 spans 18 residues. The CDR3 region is CASSLAASGGPTWETQYF. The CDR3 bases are TGCGCCAGCAGCTTGGCGGCTAGCGGGGGGCCTACGTGGGAGACCCAGTACTTC.

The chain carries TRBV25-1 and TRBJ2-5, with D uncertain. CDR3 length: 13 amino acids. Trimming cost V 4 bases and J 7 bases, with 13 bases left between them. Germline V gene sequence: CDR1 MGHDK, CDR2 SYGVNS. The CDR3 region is CASSVGVLGTQYF. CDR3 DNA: TGTGCCAGCAGTGTAGGAGTGCTGGGGACCCAGTACTTC.

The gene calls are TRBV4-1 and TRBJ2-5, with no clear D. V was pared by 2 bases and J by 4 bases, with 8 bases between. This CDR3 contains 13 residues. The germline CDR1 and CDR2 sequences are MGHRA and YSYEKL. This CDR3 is CASSQLARETQYF. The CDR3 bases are TGCGCCAGCAGCCAACTGGCAAGAGAGACCCAGTACTTC.

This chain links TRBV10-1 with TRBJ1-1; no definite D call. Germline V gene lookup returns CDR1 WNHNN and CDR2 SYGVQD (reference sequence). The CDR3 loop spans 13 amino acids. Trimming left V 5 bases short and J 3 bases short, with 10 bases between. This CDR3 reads CASSKDGDTEAFF. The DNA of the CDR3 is TGCGCCAGCAGTAAAGACGGGGACACTGAAGCTTTCTTT.

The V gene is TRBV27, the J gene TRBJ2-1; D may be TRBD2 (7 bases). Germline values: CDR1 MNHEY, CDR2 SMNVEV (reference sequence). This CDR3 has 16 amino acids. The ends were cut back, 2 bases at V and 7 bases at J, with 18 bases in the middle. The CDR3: CASSLRGAGGLNEQFF. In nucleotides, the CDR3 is TGTGCCAGCAGTTTACGGGGGGCCGGGGGATTGAATGAGCAGTTCTTC.

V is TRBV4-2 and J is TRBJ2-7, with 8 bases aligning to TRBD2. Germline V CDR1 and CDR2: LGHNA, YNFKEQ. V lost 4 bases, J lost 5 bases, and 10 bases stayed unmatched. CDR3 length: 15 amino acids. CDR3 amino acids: CASSLSVGGGHEQYF. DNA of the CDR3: TGTGCCAGCAGCCTATCCGTCGGGGGGGGGCACGAGCAGTACTTC.

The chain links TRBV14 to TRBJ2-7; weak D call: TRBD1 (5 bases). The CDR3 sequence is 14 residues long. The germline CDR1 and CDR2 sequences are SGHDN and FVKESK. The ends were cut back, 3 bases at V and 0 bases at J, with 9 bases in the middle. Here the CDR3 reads CASSQGLSSYEQYF. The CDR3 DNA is TGTGCCAGCAGCCAGGGGCTGAGCTCCTACGAGCAGTACTTC.

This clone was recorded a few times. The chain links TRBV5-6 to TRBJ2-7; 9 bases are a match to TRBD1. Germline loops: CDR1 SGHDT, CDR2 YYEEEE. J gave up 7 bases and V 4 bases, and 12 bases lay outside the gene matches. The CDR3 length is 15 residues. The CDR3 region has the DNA TGTGCCAGCAGCCTCTCTCCGGGACAGGGAGGGGAGCAGTACTTC. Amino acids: CASSLSPGQGGEQYF.

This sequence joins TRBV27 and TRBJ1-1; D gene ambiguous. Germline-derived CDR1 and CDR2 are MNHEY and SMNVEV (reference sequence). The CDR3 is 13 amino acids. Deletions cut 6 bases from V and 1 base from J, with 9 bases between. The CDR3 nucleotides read TGTGCCAGCAGCTTAACTTGGAACACTGAAGCTTTCTTT. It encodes CASSLTWNTEAFF.

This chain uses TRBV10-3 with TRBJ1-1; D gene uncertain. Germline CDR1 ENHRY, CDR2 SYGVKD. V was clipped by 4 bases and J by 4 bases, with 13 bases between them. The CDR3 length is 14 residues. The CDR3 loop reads CAISVGTRTTEAFF. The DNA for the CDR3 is TGTGCCATCAGTGTAGGTACTAGGACCACTGAAGCTTTCTTT.

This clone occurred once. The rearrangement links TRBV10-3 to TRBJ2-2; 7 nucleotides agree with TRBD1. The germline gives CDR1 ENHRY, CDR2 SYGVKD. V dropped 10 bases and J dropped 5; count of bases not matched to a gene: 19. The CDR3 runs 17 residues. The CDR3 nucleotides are TGTGCCACCTCTCTCGCGACAGGGAAGACAGGGACCGGGGAGCTGTTTTTT. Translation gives CATSLATGKTGTGELFF.

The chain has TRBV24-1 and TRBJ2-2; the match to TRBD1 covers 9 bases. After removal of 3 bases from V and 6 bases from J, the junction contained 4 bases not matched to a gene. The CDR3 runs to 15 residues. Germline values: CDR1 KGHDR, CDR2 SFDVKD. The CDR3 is CATSDPRQGAGELFF. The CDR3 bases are TGTGCCACCAGTGATCCCCGACAGGGGGCCGGGGAGCTGTTTTTT.

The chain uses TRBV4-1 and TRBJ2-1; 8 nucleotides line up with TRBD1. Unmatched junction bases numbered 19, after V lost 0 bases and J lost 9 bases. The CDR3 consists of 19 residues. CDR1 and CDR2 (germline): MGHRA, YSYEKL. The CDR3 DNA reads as TGCGCCAGCAGCCAAGACAAGTTGGGCGGACAGGGCCCCGCTAGTGAGCAGTTCTTC. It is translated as CASSQDKLGGQGPASEQFF.

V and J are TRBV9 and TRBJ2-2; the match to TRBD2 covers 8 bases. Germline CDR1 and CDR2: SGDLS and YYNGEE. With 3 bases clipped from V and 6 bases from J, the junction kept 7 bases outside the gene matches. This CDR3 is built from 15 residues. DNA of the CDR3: TGTGCCAGCAGCGCCACGGGACTAGGACCCGGGGAGCTGTTTTTT. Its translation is CASSATGLGPGELFF.

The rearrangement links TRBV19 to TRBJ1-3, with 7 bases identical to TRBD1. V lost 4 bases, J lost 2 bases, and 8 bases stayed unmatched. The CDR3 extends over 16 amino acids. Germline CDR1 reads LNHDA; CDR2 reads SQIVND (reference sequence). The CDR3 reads CASSTADRVAGNTIYF. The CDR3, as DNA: TGTGCCAGTAGTACTGCAGACAGGGTGGCTGGAAACACCATATATTTT.

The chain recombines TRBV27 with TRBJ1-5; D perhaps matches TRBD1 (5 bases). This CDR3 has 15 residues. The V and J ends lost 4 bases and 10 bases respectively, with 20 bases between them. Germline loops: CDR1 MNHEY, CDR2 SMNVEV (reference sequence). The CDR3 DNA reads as TGTGCCAGCAGTTGGTCCCAGGGCCATTTTTACCCCCAGCATTTT. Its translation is CASSWSQGHFYPQHF.

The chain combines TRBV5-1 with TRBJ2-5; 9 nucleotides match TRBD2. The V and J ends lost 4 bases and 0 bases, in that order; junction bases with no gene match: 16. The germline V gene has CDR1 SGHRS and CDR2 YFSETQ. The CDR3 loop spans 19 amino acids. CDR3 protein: CASSRGTSSGSGYQETQYF. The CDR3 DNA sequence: TGCGCCAGCAGCCGTGGGACTAGCTCAGGTTCGGGGTACCAAGAGACCCAGTACTTC.